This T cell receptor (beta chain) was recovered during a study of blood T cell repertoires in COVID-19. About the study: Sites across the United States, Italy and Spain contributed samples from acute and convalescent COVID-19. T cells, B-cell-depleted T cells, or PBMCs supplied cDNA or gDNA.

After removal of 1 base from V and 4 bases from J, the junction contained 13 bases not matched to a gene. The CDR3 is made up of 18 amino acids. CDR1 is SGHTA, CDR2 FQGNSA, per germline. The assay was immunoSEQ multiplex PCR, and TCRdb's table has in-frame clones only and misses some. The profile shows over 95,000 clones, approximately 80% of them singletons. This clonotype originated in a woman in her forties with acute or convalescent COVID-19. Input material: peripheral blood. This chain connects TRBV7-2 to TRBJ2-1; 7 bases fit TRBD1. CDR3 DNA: TGTGCCAGCAGCTTAGGGGTGGGGTACAGGGGAAGTTACAATGAGCAGTTCTTC. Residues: CASSLGVGYRGSYNEQFF.